This is a list of T cell receptor beta chains from one sample in a study of identical twins. Using its own MiXCR run on the 5' RACE reads, TCRdb lists one record per CDR3 protein. The sample yields about 720,000 distinct CDR3 sequences, under 9% seen once. This sample also belongs to another study, concerning yellow fever vaccine responses in identical twins.

The sample was PBMCs. The origin of the receptors is a woman younger than 35 in good health. CDR3s leave out the opening cysteine and the closing phenylalanine or tryptophan. Fields, in order: V gene, CDR3 protein.

v_gene: TRBV24-1
CDR3aa: ATSGGGAYNEQF

v_gene: TRBV6-7
CDR3aa: ASSYYRGCPF

v_gene: TRBV4-3
CDR3aa: ASSQHRVGIYNEQF

v_gene: TRBV5-1
CDR3aa: ASSLGGRTDTQY

v_gene: TRBV30
CDR3aa: AWNSGLGDLYT

v_gene: TRBV4-3
CDR3aa: ASSGVGTDTQY

v_gene: TRBV12-3/TRBV12-4
CDR3aa: ASSKGSTYEQY

v_gene: TRBV12-3/TRBV12-4
CDR3aa: ASSLESPVRRDTEAF

v_gene: TRBV29-1
CDR3aa: SVPGTRGVADTQY

v_gene: TRBV6-5
CDR3aa: ASSYRDLSYEQY

v_gene: TRBV20-1
CDR3aa: SASQDRGTPWAQY

v_gene: TRBV6-5
CDR3aa: ASSYFLAGEETQY

v_gene: TRBV20-1
CDR3aa: SASDRVLDIGEQY

v_gene: TRBV7-8
CDR3aa: ASSPRDSGYSYEQY

v_gene: TRBV7-2
CDR3aa: ASSLGLVSGELF

v_gene: TRBV5-1
CDR3aa: ASSLGKEGNEQF

v_gene: TRBV20-1
CDR3aa: SASALAGPYEQY

v_gene: TRBV2
CDR3aa: ASSEALGSTGELF

v_gene: TRBV5-1
CDR3aa: ASSLRGPSYEQY

v_gene: TRBV27
CDR3aa: ASSSTGRPRETQY

v_gene: TRBV3-1
CDR3aa: ASSQTSGRASHNEQF

v_gene: TRBV7-8
CDR3aa: ASSLGGLGLVGELF

v_gene: TRBV20-1
CDR3aa: SASLDRVEKLF

v_gene: TRBV7-2
CDR3aa: ASSHRQGARGYT

v_gene: TRBV12-3/TRBV12-4
CDR3aa: ASSPDSREYNEQF

v_gene: TRBV6-1
CDR3aa: ASRRGQSNEKLF

v_gene: TRBV9
CDR3aa: ASSVVAAGVPGELF

v_gene: TRBV28
CDR3aa: ASSLVGVTNNSPLH

v_gene: TRBV7-2
CDR3aa: ASSLFSNEQY

v_gene: TRBV29-1
CDR3aa: SVVLGGGKWSYNEQF

v_gene: TRBV21-1
CDR3aa: ASSYLKGNCTDTQY

v_gene: TRBV7-2
CDR3aa: ASSLPPQNEQF

v_gene: TRBV5-1
CDR3aa: ASSLEDVGSSYEQY

v_gene: TRBV7-2
CDR3aa: ASSLAVGTGALIQY

v_gene: TRBV10-3
CDR3aa: AISDRGDTEQF

v_gene: TRBV5-6
CDR3aa: ASTNVGQGFEQY

v_gene: TRBV18
CDR3aa: ASSPLSGETEAF